These 18 T cell receptor beta chains share one sample of origin, sequenced in a study of cytomegalovirus exposure and HLA in healthy donors. The PCR employed 60 Vbeta primers together with 13 Jbeta primers. The data were produced by immunoSEQ multiplex PCR, yet TCRdb's version contains in-frame clones alone and is incomplete. The repertoire holds about 160,000 clones, with about 71% as singletons. Material: PBMCs. These receptors came from a woman aged 25-40 years in good health and CMV-seronegative.

This chain uses TRBV21-1 with TRBJ1-1. TRBV21-1 is marked as a pseudogene. This CDR3 contains 15 residues. CDR3 coding DNA: TGTGCCAGCAGCAAATGGGAGTTTGGACGAGGGCGAGCTTTCTTT. Amino acid sequence: CASSKWEFGRGRAFF.

The CDR3, as DNA: TGCAGCGTAAGGCCCTCCCGACAGGGCAGGGACACTGAAGCTTTCTTT. It encodes CSVRPSRQGRDTEAFF. The chain joins TRBV29-1 to TRBJ1-1; TRBD1 matches 7 bases. CDR1 and CDR2 (germline): SQVTM, ANQGSEA. V trimming: 6 bases; J trimming: 3 bases; junction bases outside the gene matches: 16. The CDR3 covers 16 residues.

Only a few counts were recorded for this clone. The V and J genes are TRBV4-2 and TRBJ1-4; tentative D call: TRBD1 (6 bases). Germline-derived CDR1 and CDR2 are LGHNA and YNFKEQ. The CDR3 totals 15 residues. V was shortened by 4 bases and J by 5 bases, with 14 bases between the two germline ends. CDR3: CASSPDGGANEKLFF. CDR3 bases: TGTGCCAGCAGCCCCGACGGGGGGGCGAATGAAAAACTGTTTTTT.

This chain links TRBV29-1 with TRBJ1-1, with a possible D match to TRBD1 (6 bases). The length of the CDR3 is 14 residues. Per the germline V gene, CDR1 is SQVTM and CDR2 is ANQGSEA. Trimming pared 1 base from V and 4 bases from J, leaving 13 bases between. The CDR3 sequence: CSVEVIGGGTEAFF. The DNA of the CDR3 is TGCAGCGTTGAAGTCATAGGGGGGGGCACTGAAGCTTTCTTT.

The chain recombines TRBV28 with TRBJ1-2, with 10 bases aligning to TRBD1. CDR1 and CDR2 from the germline V gene are MDHEN and SYDVKM. The CDR3 is made up of 14 amino acids. V dropped 5 bases and J dropped 4; count of bases not matched to a gene: 4. The CDR3 DNA is TGTGCCAGCAGTCGGGACAGGGGAAGCTATGGCTACACCTTC. This encodes CASSRDRGSYGYTF.

The V gene is TRBV28, the J gene TRBJ2-1, with 8 positions matching TRBD2. The germline gives CDR1 MDHEN, CDR2 SYDVKM. This CDR3 region has 15 residues. With V trimmed by 7 bases and J by 9 bases, 14 bases remained unmatched. The CDR3, as DNA: TGTGCCAGCACCCTATCCAGCGGGAGAGTCAGTGAGCAGTTCTTC. This encodes CASTLSSGRVSEQFF. Using reference TRBV28 and TRBJ2-1 for the parts outside the CDR3, the full variable domain is DVKVTQSSRYLVKRTGEKVFLECVQDMDHENMFWYRQDPGLGLRLIYFSYDVKMKEKGDIPEGYSVSREKKERFSLILESASTNQTSMYLCASTLSSGRVSEQFFGPGTRLTVL.

The chain employs TRBV6-1 and TRBJ1-4, with 9 bases lining up with TRBD1. V gave up 5 bases and J gave up 6 bases; unmatched junction bases: 4. The CDR3 runs 14 residues. Per the germline V gene, CDR1 is MNHNS and CDR2 is SASEGT. In DNA, the CDR3 is TGTGCCAGCAGTCACAGGGGGCGCGATGAAAAACTGTTTTTT. Translating gives CASSHRGRDEKLFF.

The chain is built from TRBV4-3 and TRBJ2-7; 8 nucleotides agree with TRBD2. Germline CDR1 and CDR2: LGHNA and YSLEER. The CDR3 runs 15 residues. With 4 bases clipped from V and 0 bases from J, the junction kept 5 bases outside the gene matches. CDR3 nucleotides: TGCGCCAGCAGCCTAGAGCGGGGGCCCTCCTACGAGCAGTACTTC. It encodes CASSLERGPSYEQYF.

V usage is TRBV19 and J usage is TRBJ2-7; 15 bases map to TRBD2. This CDR3 has 15 amino acids. In germline, CDR1 is LNHDA, CDR2 SQIVND (reference sequence). Trimming took 6 bases from V and 6 from J; bases not matched to a gene: 6. CDR3 region: CASRGLAGGSREQYF. The CDR3 region has the DNA TGTGCCAGTAGGGGACTAGCGGGAGGCTCTCGCGAGCAGTACTTC.

This clone was recorded a few times. The chain employs TRBV9 and TRBJ1-1, with 9 bases lining up with TRBD1. Germline V gives CDR1 SGDLS, CDR2 YYNGEE. The CDR3 covers 15 residues. Unmatched junction bases numbered 9, after V lost 3 bases and J lost 6 bases. The CDR3 reads CASSAGTGLGPEAFF. CDR3 nucleotide sequence: TGTGCCAGCAGCGCCGGGACAGGGCTGGGCCCTGAAGCTTTCTTT.

In DNA form, the CDR3 reads TGCGCCAGCAGGTCGACAGGGACTGGAAACACCATATATTTT. It translates to CASRSTGTGNTIYF. V usage is TRBV5-1 and J usage is TRBJ1-3, with TRBD1 matching over 7 bases. The CDR3 is 14 amino acids. Germline lookup yields CDR1 SGHRS and CDR2 YFSETQ. After removal of 5 bases from V and 2 bases from J, the junction contained 4 bases not matched to a gene.

This clone was observed a handful of times. This chain links TRBV6-6 with TRBJ1-3, with D possibly matching TRBD1 (6 bases). V shed 7 bases and J shed 2 bases, with 9 bases lying between them. The germline V gene has CDR1 MNHNY and CDR2 SVGAGI (reference sequence). CDR3 length equals 13 residues. The CDR3 DNA reads as TGTGCCAGCAATAACAGGGCTGGAAACACCATATATTTT. Amino acids: CASNNRAGNTIYF.

A note on this clone: The same CDR3 arises from other DNA sequences in this sample as well. The chain is built from TRBV7-9 and TRBJ2-7, with 8 bases lining up with TRBD1. CDR1 and CDR2 (germline): SEHNR, FQNEAQ (reference sequence). The CDR3 totals 17 residues. V lost 5 bases, J lost 4 bases, and 16 bases stayed unmatched. DNA for the CDR3: TGTGCCAGCAGCCACCGTCGGGCGGACAGGGCGAAGTACGAGCAGTACTTC. Encoded protein: CASSHRRADRAKYEQYF. The variable domain in full, completed from reference TRBV7-9 and TRBJ2-7, reads DTGVSQNPRHKITKRGQNVTFRCDPISEHNRLYWYRQTLGQGPEFLTYFQNEAQLEKSRLLSDRFSAERPKGSFSTLEIQRTEQGDSAMYLCASSHRRADRAKYEQYFGPGTRLTVT.

The chain couples TRBV7-2 to TRBJ1-2, with TRBD1 matching 9 bases. CDR1 SGHTA and CDR2 FQGNSA come from the germline V gene. This CDR3 has 14 amino acids. Trimming removed 1 base from V and 3 bases from J; junction bases left unmatched: 0. The CDR3 DNA follows: TGTGCCAGCAGCTTAGGGACAGGGGACTATGGCTACACCTTC. As protein: CASSLGTGDYGYTF.

J is TRBJ2-7 and V is TRBV6-6; TRBD1 aligns across 8 bases. The CDR3 extends over 14 amino acids. The V gene's germline CDR1 is MNHNY and CDR2 SVGAGI (reference sequence). With V trimmed by 2 bases and J by 4 bases, 4 bases remained unmatched. CDR3 in amino acids: CASSYQDRAYEQYF. The CDR3 nucleotides are TGTGCCAGCAGTTACCAGGACAGGGCGTACGAGCAGTACTTC.

This chain uses TRBV18 with TRBJ2-5, with 9 bases aligning to TRBD2. From germline, CDR1 is KGHSH and CDR2 LQKENI. V lost 6 bases, J lost 2 bases, and 10 bases stayed unmatched. CDR3 length: 16 residues. DNA of the CDR3: TGTGCCAGCTCGCCGCGGAGCGGGGGGCCTCAAGAGACCCAGTACTTC. It yields the protein CASSPRSGGPQETQYF.

The chain links TRBV5-1 to TRBJ2-7, with no clear D. In germline, CDR1 is SGHRS, CDR2 YFSETQ. V was pared by 4 bases and J by 3 bases, with 11 bases between. This CDR3 contains 13 residues. CDR3 protein: CASSVQSNYEQYF. DNA of the CDR3: TGCGCCAGCAGCGTACAATCAAACTACGAGCAGTACTTC.

The table lists this clone with a count of one. The rearrangement links TRBV5-1 to TRBJ2-1; 8 bases map to TRBD2. CDR1 and CDR2 from the germline V gene are SGHRS and YFSETQ. The J segment lost 8 bases and the V segment lost 4 bases, leaving 20 bases of the junction unmatched. CDR3 length equals 18 residues. The chain's CDR3 is CASSLRRERGLPTDEQFF. The CDR3 DNA reads TGCGCCAGCAGCCTCCGGAGGGAGCGGGGGCTTCCTACGGATGAGCAGTTCTTC.